The source of this T cell receptor beta chain is a study of patients and donors after allogeneic stem cell transplantation. V was clipped by 3 bases and J by 3 bases, with 7 bases between them. Germline V gives CDR1 DFQATT, CDR2 SNEGSKA (reference sequence). There are 12 residues in the CDR3. This clonotype was seen a few times. MiXCR, applied by TCRdb to the RT-PCR reads, yields one record per CDR3 protein. The sample holds some 150,000 distinct CDR3 sequences, roughly 35% seen once. The rearrangement links TRBV20-1 to TRBJ2-3, with D uncertain. The sequenced sample consisted of blood, either unsorted or a sorted T cell fraction (not recorded which). The receptor was isolated from a human donor who was either an allogeneic HSCT recipient or a stem cell or donor lymphocyte infusion donor (not recorded which). It is not recorded whose cells these are; they may come from a transplant donor. CDR3 nucleotide sequence: TGCAGTGCTAGGCTGGGGACAGATACGCAGTATTTT. Protein: CSARLGTDTQYF.